This TCR beta chain was found in a study of blood T cell repertoires in COVID-19. CDR1 and CDR2 (germline): MDHEN, SYDVKM. Trimming at V came to 5 bases and at J to 4 bases, leaving 7 bases not matched to a gene. There are 15 residues in the CDR3. Clones were sequenced by immunoSEQ multiplex PCR, and TCRdb holds only the in-frame ones, with some missing. This table holds under 150,000 clones, about 82% found once. The V and J genes are TRBV28 and TRBJ2-1; 8 bases agree with TRBD1. The sequenced sample consisted of PBMCs or T cells enriched from blood (not recorded which). The clonotype was recovered from a woman between 40 and 55 years old who had recovered from COVID-19. The CDR3 DNA sequence: TGTGCCAGCAGTCCCTGGACAGGGACATACAATGAGCAGTTCTTC. Encoded protein: CASSPWTGTYNEQFF.